This T cell receptor beta chain was captured by sequencing in a study of blood T cell repertoires in COVID-19. Across the study: Collection of acute and convalescent COVID-19 samples took place in the United States, Italy and Spain. The analysed material was cDNA or gDNA that came from T cells, B-cell-depleted T cells, or PBMCs.

Repertoires were generated with immunoSEQ multiplex PCR, while TCRdb's copy carries only in-frame clones and drops some. The repertoire holds over 200,000 clones, with less than 90% as singletons. V lost 4 bases, J lost 5 bases, and 12 bases lay in between. The CDR3 is made up of 14 amino acids. Germline V CDR1 and CDR2: SGHRS, YFSETQ. J is TRBJ1-4 and V is TRBV5-1, with D unclear. Sequenced material: peripheral blood. The sequence was collected from a man aged 35-49 years with acute or convalescent COVID-19. The CDR3 region has the DNA TGCGCCAGCAGCAAAGGCCTAGGCAATGAAAAACTGTTTTTT. It translates to CASSKGLGNEKLFF. Drawing the rest from reference TRBV5-1 and TRBJ1-4, the complete variable domain is KAGVTQTPRYLIKTRGQQVTLSCSPISGHRSVSWYQQTPGQGLQFLFEYFSETQRNKGNFPGRFSGRQFSNSRSEMNVSTLELGDSALYLCASSKGLGNEKLFFGSGTQLSVL.